These 4 T cell receptor beta chains were sequenced from one sample in a study of T cell changes during pregnancy in multiple sclerosis. Here immunoSEQ multiplex PCR was the method, and the copy in TCRdb shows in-frame clones only, minus some. The data contain tens of thousands of clones, around 93% of them singletons. Sequencing was performed on peripheral blood, taken in the third trimester of pregnancy. Source of these receptors: a female donor with multiple sclerosis, enrolled in a pregnancy study.

J is TRBJ2-1 and V is TRBV9, with a tentative D call TRBD2 (7 bases). The CDR3 extends over 15 amino acids. CDR1 and CDR2 (germline): SGDLS, YYNGEE. Trimming took 3 bases from V and 6 from J, leaving 16 bases between them. The CDR3 bases are TGTGCCAGCAGCGCCGGACTAGGGGGAGGCAATGAGCAGTTCTTC. Translated: CASSAGLGGGNEQFF.

This sequence joins TRBV27 and TRBJ2-7; tentative D call: TRBD2 (5 bases). V lost 5 bases, J lost 0 bases, and 8 bases lay in between. This CDR3 spans 13 amino acids. From germline, CDR1 is MNHEY and CDR2 SMNVEV (reference sequence). Here the CDR3 reads CASSRTSSYEQYF. DNA for the CDR3: TGTGCCAGCAGTCGGACTTCCTCCTACGAGCAGTACTTC.

The CDR3 DNA sequence: TGTGCCAGCAGCCCAAAGACAGGCGAAAAACTGTTTTTT. Protein product: CASSPKTGEKLFF. The chain combines TRBV7-2 with TRBJ1-4; D may be TRBD1 (6 bases). V lost 5 bases to trimming and J lost 8 bases, with 12 bases between them. CDR1 is SGHTA and CDR2 is FQGNSA in the germline V gene. The CDR3 spans 13 residues.

The chain uses TRBV28 and TRBJ1-3, with 9 positions matching TRBD1. Losses at the gene ends were 2 bases for V and 8 bases for J; bases not matched to a gene: 4. This CDR3 is built from 14 residues. The germline gives CDR1 MDHEN, CDR2 SYDVKM. The CDR3 DNA reads as TGTGCCAGCAGTTTACAGACAGGGGGAGACACCATATATTTT. Translated: CASSLQTGGDTIYF.